These T cell receptor beta chains were read from a single sample in a study of blood T cell repertoires in COVID-19. Repertoires were generated with immunoSEQ multiplex PCR, while TCRdb's copy carries only in-frame clones and drops some. The sample lists approximately 190,000 clones, 82% seen once, with 7.8% in the top ten. Material: peripheral blood. Receptor source: a woman between 55 and 75 years old with COVID-19, enrolled during active disease. Each CDR3 is given with its conserved first and last residue. A D gene is named only where the DNA matches it firmly. Size is stated for part of the rows, as once, few or many counts, or as a class when the clone is expanded.

abundance	d_gene	v_gene	j_gene	CDR3aa	CDR3nt
NA	TRBD1	TRBV29-1	TRBJ1-2	CSASRDRDGIGYTF	TGCAGCGCTAGCCGGGACAGGGACGGGATCGGCTACACCTTC
NA	NA	TRBV5-1	TRBJ2-3	CASSLEGGGPDTQYF	TGCGCCAGCAGCTTGGAGGGAGGGGGACCAGATACGCAGTATTTT
NA	NA	TRBV11-2	TRBJ2-5	CASSYRQQETQYF	TGTGCCAGCAGCTATAGACAGCAAGAGACCCAGTACTTC
NA	NA	TRBV6-5	TRBJ1-2	CASRRGYGQLYGYTF	TGTGCCAGCAGAAGAGGGTACGGACAGCTCTATGGCTACACCTTC
NA	NA	TRBV20-1	TRBJ1-1	CSASAGLNTEAFF	TGCAGTGCCAGTGCAGGTCTGAACACTGAAGCTTTCTTT
NA	NA	TRBV1	TRBJ2-7	CTSRHWALSYEQYF	TGCACCAGCAGACACTGGGCCCTCTCCTACGAGCAGTACTTC
NA	NA	TRBV2	TRBJ1-2	CASIKAAANYGYTF	TGTGCCAGCATTAAGGCGGCAGCTAACTATGGCTACACCTTC
NA	TRBD2	TRBV7-2	TRBJ2-5	CASSIGLAEETQYF	TGTGCCAGCAGCATCGGACTAGCGGAGGAGACCCAGTACTTC
NA	NA	TRBV19	TRBJ1-3	CASSIRGSLSGNTIYF	TGTGCCAGTAGTATACGAGGCAGCCTCTCTGGAAACACCATATATTTT
NA	NA	TRBV5-6	TRBJ1-3	CASRTGGANTIYF	TGTGCCAGCAGGACCGGGGGGGCAAACACCATATATTTT
NA	NA	TRBV6-2/TRBV6-3	TRBJ2-7	CASSNTYEQYF	TGTGCCAGCAGTAACACCTACGAGCAGTACTTC
NA	TRBD2	TRBV7-3	TRBJ2-2	CASSRLAENTGELFF	TGTGCCAGCAGTCGACTAGCGGAGAACACCGGGGAGCTGTTTTTT
NA	TRBD1	TRBV5-1	TRBJ2-7	CASSLQGVAPYEQYF	TGCGCCAGCAGCTTGCAGGGGGTAGCACCCTACGAGCAGTACTTC
NA	NA	TRBV5-1	TRBJ1-2	CASSLGGACTF	TGCGCCAGCAGCTTAGGGGGTGCTTGCACCTTC
NA	NA	TRBV19	TRBJ2-5	CASNRVGETQYF	TGTGCCAGTAACCGGGTCGGCGAGACCCAGTACTTC
NA	NA	TRBV15	TRBJ2-3	CATSRVSRDTQYF	TGTGCCACCAGCAGAGTTAGTCGTGATACGCAGTATTTT
NA	NA	TRBV7-2	TRBJ2-3	CASRPDGGGTDTQYF	TGTGCCAGCAGGCCTGACGGGGGAGGCACAGATACGCAGTATTTT
NA	NA	TRBV4-1	TRBJ1-4	CASSQTQGTNEKLFF	TGCGCCAGCAGCCAAACCCAGGGTACTAATGAAAAACTGTTTTTT
once	NA	TRBV7-3	TRBJ2-1	CASSLGGKNEQFF	TGTGCCAGCAGCTTAGGCGGGAAGAATGAGCAGTTCTTC
NA	TRBD2	TRBV19	TRBJ2-1	CATSAGGINEQFF	TGTGCCACATCAGCGGGGGGGATCAATGAGCAGTTCTTC
few	TRBD2	TRBV5-1	TRBJ2-1	CASSLSGGYNEQFF	TGCGCCAGCAGCTTGAGCGGGGGGTACAATGAGCAGTTCTTC
NA	NA	TRBV19	TRBJ1-5	CASSIGRATPLYF	TGTGCCAGTAGTATCGGGCGGGCCACTCCCCTGTATTTT
NA	NA	TRBV7-9	TRBJ1-5	CASSLRSDQPQHF	TGTGCCAGCAGCTTGCGGTCAGATCAGCCCCAGCATTTT
NA	TRBD1	TRBV19	TRBJ2-7	CASSSSGQGTGFEQYF	TGTGCCAGTAGTTCTTCGGGACAGGGGACGGGCTTCGAGCAGTACTTC
few	TRBD2	TRBV5-6	TRBJ2-7	CASSPGLAVTYEQYF	TGTGCCAGCAGCCCGGGACTAGCGGTGACCTACGAGCAGTACTTC
NA	NA	TRBV28	TRBJ2-2	CASTLDLSNTGELFF	TGTGCCAGCACCCTTGACTTATCGAACACCGGGGAGCTGTTTTTT
NA	NA	TRBV6-1	TRBJ1-2	CASSENPNGGYGYTF	TGTGCCAGCAGTGAAAACCCTAACGGGGGGTATGGCTACACCTTC
NA	NA	TRBV9	TRBJ2-1	CASSVGSTRLDNEQFF	TGTGCCAGCAGCGTAGGCTCTACCCGACTTGACAATGAGCAGTTCTTC
NA	NA	TRBV28	TRBJ2-6	CASTSGTTHHLISGANVLTF	TGTGCCAGCACGTCCGGGACAACACATCACTTAATCTCTGGGGCCAACGTCCTGACTTTC
NA	TRBD1	TRBV6-1	TRBJ1-5	CASSEQGAQPQHF	TGTGCCAGCAGTGAACAGGGGGCTCAGCCCCAGCATTTT
NA	NA	TRBV6-5	TRBJ1-2	CASRLQGDGYGYTF	TGTGCCAGCAGATTACAGGGAGACGGGTATGGCTACACCTTC
NA	TRBD1	TRBV7-2	TRBJ2-3	CASSARDRMDTQYF	TGTGCCAGCAGCGCCCGGGACAGAATGGATACGCAGTATTTT
NA	NA	TRBV28	TRBJ1-2	CASSMRVGGYTF	TGTGCCAGCAGTATGAGGGTGGGTGGCTACACCTTC
NA	TRBD1	TRBV15	TRBJ1-2	CATSREGQGYGYTF	TGTGCCACCAGCAGAGAAGGACAGGGCTATGGCTACACCTTC
NA	NA	TRBV5-1	TRBJ1-3	CASSLDGYSSGNTIYF	TGCGCCAGCAGCTTGGATGGTTATAGCTCTGGAAACACCATATATTTT
once	NA	TRBV4-3	TRBJ2-4	CASSRVRDTKNIQYF	TGCGCCAGCAGCCGTGTACGGGACACCAAAAACATTCAGTACTTC
once	NA	TRBV20-1	TRBJ2-5	CSASISRETQYF	TGCAGTGCTAGTATTTCTAGAGAGACCCAGTACTTC
NA	TRBD1	TRBV5-1	TRBJ1-2	CASSLERAGGIGYTF	TGCGCCAGCAGCTTGGAACGGGCAGGGGGCATTGGCTACACCTTC
NA	NA	TRBV7-9	TRBJ1-2	CASSFGAGYTF	TGTGCCAGCAGCTTCGGAGCTGGCTACACCTTC
NA	NA	TRBV19	TRBJ2-2	CASSPGANTGELFF	TGTGCCAGTAGTCCAGGGGCTAACACCGGGGAGCTGTTTTTT
NA	NA	TRBV5-1	TRBJ1-6	CASTPGRDNSPLHF	TGCGCCAGCACCCCTGGGAGGGACAATTCACCCCTCCACTTT
NA	NA	TRBV29-1	TRBJ1-5	CSVVYRDGQPQHF	TGCAGCGTTGTGTACAGGGACGGTCAGCCCCAGCATTTT
NA	TRBD2	TRBV7-9	TRBJ2-1	CGTRTSGGVNEQFF	TGTGGAACCCGGACTAGCGGGGGCGTCAATGAGCAGTTCTTC
NA	NA	TRBV5-1	TRBJ2-1	CASSLEPGLLNEQFF	TGCGCCAGCAGCTTAGAGCCGGGACTCCTCAATGAGCAGTTCTTC
NA	NA	TRBV7-9	TRBJ2-3	CASSLAQGLSTDTQYF	TGTGCCAGCAGCTTAGCTCAGGGGTTAAGCACAGATACGCAGTATTTT
NA	TRBD1	TRBV11-3	TRBJ2-5	CASSQGQGPHETQYF	TGTGCCAGCAGTCAGGGACAGGGCCCTCATGAGACCCAGTACTTC
NA	TRBD1	TRBV9	TRBJ2-1	CASSVGQGSYNEQFF	TGTGCCAGCAGCGTAGGACAGGGCTCTTACAATGAGCAGTTCTTC
NA	TRBD2	TRBV11-2	TRBJ2-2	CASSPTSVRNTGELFF	TGTGCCAGCAGCCCCACTAGCGTCAGGAACACCGGGGAGCTGTTTTTT
NA	NA	TRBV27	TRBJ1-2	CASSLQGLANYGYTF	TGTGCCAGCAGTTTACAGGGCCTAGCTAACTATGGCTACACCTTC
NA	TRBD2	TRBV7-9	TRBJ2-1	CASSPPGGSSYNEQFF	TGTGCCAGCAGCCCGCCCGGGGGGAGCTCCTACAATGAGCAGTTCTTC
NA	NA	TRBV28	TRBJ2-3	CASSLLQGTSTDTQYF	TGTGCCAGCAGCCTCCTACAGGGGACTAGCACAGATACGCAGTATTTT
NA	NA	TRBV7-9	TRBJ2-2	CASSFAGHRNTGELFF	TGTGCCAGCAGCTTCGCAGGACACCGGAACACCGGGGAGCTGTTTTTT
NA	TRBD2	TRBV7-3	TRBJ2-1	CASSSGLAVNEQFF	TGTGCCAGCAGCTCCGGACTAGCGGTTAATGAGCAGTTCTTC
NA	NA	TRBV6-5	TRBJ1-5	CASGRGGQPQHF	TGTGCCAGCGGTAGGGGGGGCCAGCCCCAGCATTTT
NA	NA	TRBV2	TRBJ2-7	CASSEFQYYEQYF	TGTGCCAGCAGTGAGTTTCAGTATTACGAGCAGTACTTC
NA	TRBD1	TRBV28	TRBJ2-2	CASRPDRENGELFF	TGTGCCAGCAGGCCGGACAGGGAGAACGGGGAGCTGTTTTTT
NA	TRBD2	TRBV5-4	TRBJ2-5	CASRGTSGQETQYF	TGTGCCAGCCGGGGGACTAGCGGACAAGAGACCCAGTACTTC
NA	NA	TRBV5-1	TRBJ2-3	CASSLGAVRSADTQYF	TGCGCCAGCAGCTTGGGGGCAGTCCGATCAGCAGATACGCAGTATTTT
NA	TRBD2	TRBV7-2	TRBJ2-3	CASSLRQRGGTAQYF	TGTGCCAGCAGCTTACGGCAGCGGGGGGGCACGGCGCAGTATTTT